The 8 T cell receptor beta chains presented below share a single source sample, sequenced in a study of blood T cell repertoires in COVID-19. Assay: immunoSEQ multiplex PCR; the TCRdb copy retains only in-frame clones and omits some. The sample holds about 250,000 clones, around 85% seen once. The sample consisted of PBMCs or T cells enriched from blood (not recorded which). Source of these receptors: a woman in her 50s with acute COVID-19.

The chain carries TRBV6-5 and TRBJ1-1; maybe TRBD1 (6 bases). Trimming shortened V by 8 bases and J by 6 bases, and 19 bases separated the two germline ends. The CDR3 has 14 residues. Germline values: CDR1 MNHEY, CDR2 SVGAGI. The CDR3 here is CASFVRGIKSEAFF. CDR3 coding DNA: TGTGCCAGCTTCGTCAGGGGCATAAAGTCTGAAGCTTTCTTT.

This clone was counted a few times. The chain uses TRBV5-4 and TRBJ1-4, with D perhaps matching TRBD1 (6 bases). CDR3 size: 13 residues. Between the trimmed V and J ends, which lost 9 bases and 0 bases, there was a span of 9 bases. Germline CDR1 and CDR2: SGHNT and YYREEE (reference sequence). The CDR3 loop reads CAIRQATNEKLFF. The CDR3 coding sequence is TGTGCCATTCGACAGGCAACTAATGAAAAACTGTTTTTT.

The CDR3 DNA reads as TGCGCCAGCAGACCTACAGGGGGCGAAGGCTATGGCTACACCTTC. Its protein is CASRPTGGEGYGYTF. The chain uses TRBV4-3 and TRBJ1-2; 9 nucleotides match TRBD1. Per germline, CDR1 LGHNA and CDR2 YSLEER. The CDR3 is 15 residues long. With V trimmed by 6 bases and J by 4 bases, 9 bases remained unmatched.

This clone was counted only a few times. The same CDR3 also results from other DNA sequences found in this sample. This chain uses TRBV3-1 (or the pseudogene TRBV3-2) with TRBJ1-5; 8 positions match TRBD1. Unmatched junction bases numbered 2, after V lost 1 base and J lost 6 bases. The CDR3 sequence is 14 residues long. The V gene's germline CDR1 is LGHDT and CDR2 YNNKEL (reference sequence). CDR3 region: CASSQGQGAQPQHF. DNA of the CDR3: TGTGCCAGCAGCCAAGGGCAGGGGGCTCAGCCCCAGCATTTT.

This clone was seen a handful of times. The chain couples TRBV5-6 to TRBJ1-3, with TRBD1 as a possible D gene (5 bases). CDR3 length: 14 amino acids. The V end lost 6 bases, the J end lost 0 bases, and 10 bases lay between the germline ends. Looked up from germline, CDR1 is SGHDT and CDR2 is YYEEEE. CDR3 nucleotide sequence: TGTGCCAGCACTCCAGGGCTCTCTGGAAACACCATATATTTT. Amino acids: CASTPGLSGNTIYF. The whole variable domain, remainder taken from reference TRBV5-6 and TRBJ1-3, is DAGVTQSPTHLIKTRGQQVTLRCSPKSGHDTVSWYQQALGQGPQFIFQYYEEEERQRGNFPDRFSGHQFPNYSSELNVNALLLGDSALYLCASTPGLSGNTIYFGEGSWLTVV.

The V gene is TRBV7-2, the J gene TRBJ1-6, with D uncertain. The CDR3 totals 14 residues. Germline V lookup: CDR1 SGHTA, CDR2 FQGNSA. Between the trimmed V and J ends, which lost 2 bases and 7 bases, there was a span of 9 bases. The CDR3 coding sequence is TGTGCCAGCAGCTTATCGTCCCCGAATTCACCCCTCCACTTT. Translated: CASSLSSPNSPLHF.

The chain employs TRBV7-8 and TRBJ2-2; possibly TRBD1 for D (7 bases). The ends were cut back, 2 bases at V and 7 bases at J, with 20 bases in the middle. The CDR3 runs to 17 residues. The germline gives CDR1 SGHVS, CDR2 FQNEAQ. CDR3 region: CASSLFVEGAHIGELFF. CDR3 DNA sequence: TGTGCCAGCAGCTTATTTGTGGAGGGGGCGCATATCGGGGAGCTGTTTTTT. The full variable domain, in which reference TRBV7-8 and TRBJ2-2 provide the parts outside the CDR3, is GAGVSQSPRYKVAKRGQDVALRCDPISGHVSLFWYQQALGQGPEFLTYFQNEAQLDKSGLPSDRFFAERPEGSVSTLKIQRTQQEDSAVYLCASSLFVEGAHIGELFFGEGSRLTVL.

The chain carries TRBV10-3 and TRBJ1-4, with a possible D match to TRBD1 (5 bases). Trimming took 8 bases from V and 5 from J, leaving 9 bases between them. This CDR3 region has 12 residues. Germline V gene data show CDR1 as ENHRY and CDR2 as SYGVKD. This CDR3 reads CAIRDLNEKLFF. The CDR3 region has the DNA TGTGCCATCCGGGACTTAAATGAAAAACTGTTTTTT.